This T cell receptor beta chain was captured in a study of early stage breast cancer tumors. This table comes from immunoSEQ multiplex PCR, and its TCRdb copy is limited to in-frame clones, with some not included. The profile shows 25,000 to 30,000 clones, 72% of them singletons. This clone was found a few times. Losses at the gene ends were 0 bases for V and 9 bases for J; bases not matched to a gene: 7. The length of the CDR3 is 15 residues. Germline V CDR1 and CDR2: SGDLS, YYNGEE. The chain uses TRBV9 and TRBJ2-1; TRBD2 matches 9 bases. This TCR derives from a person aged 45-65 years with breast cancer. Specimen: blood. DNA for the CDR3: TGTGCCAGCAGCGTAGCTCCTAGCGGGAAGGGTGAGCAGTTCTTC. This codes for CASSVAPSGKGEQFF. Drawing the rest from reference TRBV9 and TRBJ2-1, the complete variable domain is DSGVTQTPKHLITATGQRVTLRCSPRSGDLSVYWYQQSLDQGLQFLIQYYNGEERAKGNILERFSAQQFPDLHSELNLSSLELGDSALYFCASSVAPSGKGEQFFGPGTRLTVL.